The 24 T cell receptor beta chains below were found in one sample sequenced in a study of graft-versus-host responses after intestinal transplantation. Clones were read by immunoSEQ multiplex PCR, and TCRdb kept only the in-frame ones, dropping some. The table includes over 20,000 clones, roughly 43% detected once. Sequencing was performed on alloreactive CD4+ T cells from a mixed lymphocyte reaction culture, taken before intestinal transplant. Subset reported: CFSE-low proliferating T cells sorted from roughly six-day pre-transplant mixed lymphocyte reaction (GvH or HvG direction). These receptors were obtained from a human patient who received an intestinal transplant.

This clone has a handful of counts. This chain links TRBV11-3 with TRBJ2-1; 7 bases match TRBD2. Unmatched junction bases numbered 2, after V lost 1 base and J lost 2 bases. The CDR3 totals 15 residues. Per germline, CDR1 SGHNT and CDR2 YENEEA. The chain's CDR3 is CASSLGTSTYNEQFF. The CDR3 DNA reads TGTGCCAGCAGCTTAGGGACTAGTACCTACAATGAGCAGTTCTTC.

This sequence joins TRBV6-5 and TRBJ2-7; 11 bases are a match to TRBD2. CDR1 and CDR2 from the germline V gene are MNHEY and SVGAGI. J was trimmed by 2 bases and V by 4 bases; bases with no gene match: 4. The CDR3 sequence is 15 residues long. DNA for the CDR3: TGTGCCAGCAGTTCACCGACTAGCGGGACCTACGAGCAGTACTTC. This gives the protein CASSSPTSGTYEQYF.

The rearrangement joins TRBV2 to TRBJ1-3; D gene unclear. The J call may be in error: the DNA end matches TRBJ2-2 better. The germline V gene encodes CDR1 SNHLY and CDR2 FYNNEI. CDR3 length equals 16 residues. The CDR3 DNA is TGTGCCAGCAGTATGTTCGGGTCCGAGAGAACCGGGGAGCTGTTTTTT. Translation: CASSMFGSERTGELFF.

The chain employs TRBV1 and TRBJ1-1. TRBV1 is deemed a pseudogene. CDR3 length: 18 amino acids. CDR3 region: CTSSQGVATRDEFTEAFF. In DNA, the CDR3 is TGCACCAGCAGCCAAGGAGTAGCGACCCGTGATGAGTTCACTGAAGCTTTCTTT.

The chain carries TRBV7-2 and TRBJ1-6; D unresolved. Trimming took off 5 bases at V and 7 bases at J, with 15 bases between the two ends. Germline values: CDR1 SGHTA, CDR2 FQGNSA. There are 15 residues in the CDR3. The CDR3 spells CASSNFLGSNSPLHF. The CDR3 DNA is TGTGCCAGCAGCAACTTTCTCGGTTCAAATTCACCCCTCCACTTT.

CDR3 amino acids: CASSQEDRSTYEQYF. The CDR3 bases are TGTGCCAGCAGCCAAGAGGACAGGTCCACCTACGAGCAGTACTTC. The J gene is TRBJ2-7, the V gene TRBV4-2; 7 bases line up with TRBD1. Germline CDR1 and CDR2: LGHNA and YNFKEQ. This CDR3 has 15 amino acids. The ends lost 0 bases at V and 2 bases at J; junction bases unmatched: 4.

This clone was recorded once. The chain couples TRBV7-9 to TRBJ1-2, with D maybe TRBD1 (5 bases). The germline CDR1 and CDR2 sequences are SEHNR and FQNEAQ (reference sequence). The CDR3 runs 14 residues. Trimming removed 4 bases from V and 4 bases from J, with 13 bases in between. CDR3 DNA: TGTGCCAGCAGCTCAATCCAGGGCTCCTATGGCTACACCTTC. Translated, it gives CASSSIQGSYGYTF.

The chain combines TRBV7-9 with TRBJ1-3, with 9 bases identical to TRBD1. CDR1 and CDR2 from the germline V gene are SEHNR and FQNEAQ (reference sequence). This CDR3 comprises 16 residues. J was trimmed by 3 bases and V by 5 bases; bases with no gene match: 8. In DNA, the CDR3 is TGTGCCAGCAGCCAAGGACAGGGGAGAGTTGGAAACACCATATATTTT. Translated, it gives CASSQGQGRVGNTIYF.

The rearrangement uses TRBV10-3 and TRBJ2-7; D is perhaps TRBD2 (6 bases). Germline CDR1 is ENHRY and CDR2 is SYGVKD. The CDR3 contains 13 residues. The germline V and J ends were trimmed by 4 bases and 5 bases, with 12 bases remaining between them. The CDR3 DNA reads TGTGCCATCAGTGTAGGAGGGGCCAACGAGCAGTACTTC. This translates into CAISVGGANEQYF.

V usage is TRBV6-5 and J usage is TRBJ2-7; D ambiguous. CDR3 size: 13 residues. V lost 4 bases and J 2 bases, leaving 9 bases between the germline ends. Germline values: CDR1 MNHEY, CDR2 SVGAGI. CDR3 DNA sequence: TGTGCCAGCAGTTTCCTAGGTACCTACGAGCAGTACTTC. This translates into CASSFLGTYEQYF.

The sample holds a few counts of this clone. The chain has TRBV5-1 and TRBJ2-1; 7 bases map to TRBD1. The CDR3 is made up of 19 amino acids. The trim removed 1 base at V and 0 bases at J, leaving 13 bases unmatched. Germline V gene data show CDR1 as SGHRS and CDR2 as YFSETQ. The CDR3 sequence is CASSLPDRAAQTSYNEQFF. Here the CDR3 DNA reads TGCGCCAGCAGCTTGCCCGACAGGGCGGCTCAAACCTCCTACAATGAGCAGTTCTTC.

V gene TRBV10-1 combines with J gene TRBJ1-5, with TRBD1 as a possible D gene (6 bases). V lost 9 bases to trimming and J lost 4 bases, with 10 bases between them. From germline, CDR1 is WNHNN and CDR2 SYGVQD (reference sequence). The CDR3 sequence is 12 residues long. CDR3: CASSQGNQPQHF. The CDR3 coding sequence is TGCGCCAGTTCTCAGGGGAATCAGCCCCAGCATTTT.

This chain uses TRBV5-6 with TRBJ1-1; D possibly corresponds to TRBD1 (5 bases). Germline V CDR1 and CDR2: SGHDT, YYEEEE. The V end was cut by 0 bases, the J end by 4 bases, with 22 bases between. This CDR3 region has 18 residues. The CDR3 DNA follows: TGTGCCAGCAGCTTGGTGGAGGGGTTCATCTCCCAGGGCACTGAAGCTTTCTTT. This gives the protein CASSLVEGFISQGTEAFF.

This CDR3 is CASSQDWWREGTDTQYF. The CDR3 nucleotides are TGTGCCAGCAGCCAAGATTGGTGGCGGGAGGGGACAGATACGCAGTATTTT. The V gene is TRBV14, the J gene TRBJ2-3, with 9 bases lining up with TRBD2. CDR1 is SGHDN and CDR2 is FVKESK in the germline V gene. The CDR3 runs to 17 residues. The V and J ends lost 0 bases and 3 bases, in that order; junction bases with no gene match: 7. The full variable domain, with the rest looked up from reference TRBV14 and TRBJ2-3, is EAGVTQFPSHSVIEKGQTVTLRCDPISGHDNLYWYRRVMGKEIKFLLHFVKESKQDESGMPNNRFLAERTGGTYSTLKVQPAELEDSGVYFCASSQDWWREGTDTQYFGPGTRLTVL.

A few counts support this clone. The rearrangement joins TRBV11-3 to TRBJ1-1; D is perhaps TRBD1 (5 bases). Trimming took off 5 bases at V and 1 base at J, with 8 bases between the two ends. The germline V gene has CDR1 SGHNT and CDR2 YENEEA. The CDR3 has 13 residues. Here the CDR3 reads CASSHTGNTEAFF. DNA of the CDR3: TGTGCCAGCAGCCACACAGGGAACACTGAAGCTTTCTTT.

This clone came up a few times. V is TRBV5-5 and J is TRBJ2-7, with 7 bases matching TRBD1. Per germline, CDR1 SGHKS and CDR2 YYEKEE (reference sequence). The CDR3 loop spans 13 amino acids. The V gene end was trimmed by 0 bases and the J gene end by 4 bases; junction bases not matched to a gene: 1. The chain's CDR3 is CASSLDRGYEQYF. The CDR3 nucleotides read TGTGCCAGCAGCTTGGACAGGGGTTACGAGCAGTACTTC.

The chain employs TRBV21-1 and TRBJ1-5; TRBD1, the table's D call, was not compared with the DNA. TRBV21-1 represents a pseudogene. The CDR3 is made up of 13 amino acids. The CDR3 protein is CASRLQGYQPQHF. Written as DNA, the CDR3 is TGTGCCAGCAGGCTACAGGGGTATCAGCCCCAGCATTTT.

This clone occurred a few times. J is TRBJ1-2 and V is TRBV4-3; TRBD1 matches 11 bases. From germline, CDR1 is LGHNA and CDR2 YSLEER. The J segment lost 6 bases and the V segment lost 4 bases, leaving 7 bases of the junction unmatched. The CDR3 is 15 residues long. The CDR3 spells CASSRDRGDGNGYTF. The CDR3 DNA reads TGCGCCAGCAGCCGGGACAGGGGGGACGGCAATGGCTACACCTTC.

This clone appeared a few times. The V gene is TRBV10-3, the J gene TRBJ1-1; D call uncertain. Germline CDR1 and CDR2: ENHRY and SYGVKD. V was pared by 3 bases and J by 3 bases, with 8 bases between. CDR3 size: 13 residues. The CDR3 sequence: CAISDDGYTEAFF. CDR3 in DNA: TGTGCCATCAGTGACGACGGGTACACTGAAGCTTTCTTT.

The DNA of the CDR3 is TGTGCCAGCAGTGAGGAGGGGTACCTTAGCAATCAGCCCCAGCATTTT. Translated: CASSEEGYLSNQPQHF. V usage is TRBV2 and J usage is TRBJ1-5; D is possibly TRBD1 (5 bases). The CDR3 has 16 amino acids. V lost 3 bases and J 0 bases, leaving 12 bases between the germline ends. In germline, CDR1 is SNHLY, CDR2 FYNNEI.

The chain carries TRBV7-6 and TRBJ2-1; no reliable D call. Germline V gives CDR1 SGHVS, CDR2 FNYEAQ. Trimming shortened V by 1 base and J by 0 bases, and 7 bases separated the two germline ends. CDR3 length: 15 residues. The CDR3 nucleotides are TGTGCCAGCAGCTTAGGTAGCTTCTCCTACAATGAGCAGTTCTTC. Protein product: CASSLGSFSYNEQFF.

The chain uses TRBV4-3 and TRBJ2-5, with 11 bases matching TRBD2. V lost 1 base and J lost 5; bases outside the gene matches: 12. The CDR3 sequence is 18 residues long. Germline lookup yields CDR1 LGHNA and CDR2 YSLEER. The CDR3 region is CASSQGWSSGGAGETQYF. CDR3 nucleotides: TGCGCCAGCAGCCAAGGTTGGAGTAGCGGGGGGGCGGGGGAGACCCAGTACTTC.

This chain uses TRBV19 with TRBJ2-1; 7 bases map to TRBD2. Germline V CDR1 and CDR2: LNHDA, SQIVND (reference sequence). The trim removed 7 bases at V and 3 bases at J, leaving 3 bases unmatched. The CDR3 runs 13 residues. This CDR3 reads CASTPSGYNEQFF. DNA of the CDR3: TGTGCCAGTACGCCTAGCGGCTACAATGAGCAGTTCTTC.

This chain uses TRBV2 with TRBJ2-7; 8 bases fit TRBD2. Germline V gene sequence: CDR1 SNHLY, CDR2 FYNNEI. The CDR3 has 15 amino acids. The V and J ends lost 3 bases and 4 bases, in that order; junction bases with no gene match: 8. The CDR3 reads CASSDLRLANYEQYF. CDR3 in DNA: TGTGCCAGCAGTGACCTTAGACTAGCGAATTACGAGCAGTACTTC.